This T cell receptor (beta chain) was profiled in a study of cytomegalovirus exposure and HLA in healthy donors. Points from the study as a whole: Analyzed later, association rates of TCRs varied across HLA loci, with DRB1 most and HLA-C fewest. An assumption of roughly uniform sequencing depth across donors underlay the presence/absence analyses.

PCR employed 60 Vbeta and 13 Jbeta primers. Repertoires were generated with immunoSEQ multiplex PCR, while TCRdb's copy carries only in-frame clones and drops some. The data show roughly 100,000 clones, around four fifths seen once. This clone was counted only a few times. The target antigen is unknown. The CDR3 has 14 residues. Germline V gene lookup returns CDR1 SGHVS and CDR2 FNYEAQ. The V gene lost 5 bases and the J gene lost 5 bases, with 15 bases spanning the gap. The chain is built from TRBV7-6 and TRBJ2-5; TRBD1 is a possible D gene (5 bases). Specimen: PBMCs. The clonotype comes from a woman aged 40 to 49 in good health and CMV-seronegative. This chain's CDR3 is CASSPGATGETQYF. The CDR3 DNA reads as TGTGCCAGCAGCCCTGGGGCCACCGGGGAGACCCAGTACTTC.